What follows is one T cell receptor (beta chain) and its context. Clones were sequenced by immunoSEQ multiplex PCR, and TCRdb holds only the in-frame ones, with some missing. This table holds 150,000 to 200,000 clones, 85% to 90% found once. The data were taken from a study of control samples from healthy donors and cancer patients. Germline CDR1 ENHRY, CDR2 SYGVKD. V shed 4 bases and J shed 7 bases, with 14 bases lying between them. The CDR3 spans 13 residues. The sample consisted of blood. The sequence came from a woman in her 50s in good health. The chain is built from TRBV10-3 and TRBJ2-7; possible D gene TRBD1, 5 bases. The CDR3 here is CAISGQWGIEQYF. CDR3 bases: TGTGCCATCAGTGGACAGTGGGGAATAGAGCAGTACTTC.